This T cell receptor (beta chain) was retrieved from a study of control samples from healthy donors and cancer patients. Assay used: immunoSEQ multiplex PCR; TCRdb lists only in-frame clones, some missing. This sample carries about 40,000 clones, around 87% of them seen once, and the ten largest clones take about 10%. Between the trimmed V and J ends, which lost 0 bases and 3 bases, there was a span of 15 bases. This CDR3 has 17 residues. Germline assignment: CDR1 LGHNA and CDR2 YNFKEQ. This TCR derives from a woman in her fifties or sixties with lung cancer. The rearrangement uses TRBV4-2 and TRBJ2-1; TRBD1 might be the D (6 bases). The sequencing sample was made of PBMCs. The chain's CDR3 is CASSQDPTGRLYNEQFF. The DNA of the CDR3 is TGTGCCAGCAGCCAAGACCCGACAGGCAGGCTCTACAATGAGCAGTTCTTC.